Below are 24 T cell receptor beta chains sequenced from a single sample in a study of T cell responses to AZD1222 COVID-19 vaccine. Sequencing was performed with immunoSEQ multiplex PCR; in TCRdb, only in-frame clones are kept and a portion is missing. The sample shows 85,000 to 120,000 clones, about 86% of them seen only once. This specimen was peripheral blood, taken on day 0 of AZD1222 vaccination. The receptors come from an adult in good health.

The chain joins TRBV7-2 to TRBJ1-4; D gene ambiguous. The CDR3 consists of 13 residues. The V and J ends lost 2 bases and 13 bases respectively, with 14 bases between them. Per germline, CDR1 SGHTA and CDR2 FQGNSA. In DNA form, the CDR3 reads TGTGCCAGCAGCTTATCGCCGTACGATCCACTGTTTTTT. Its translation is CASSLSPYDPLFF.

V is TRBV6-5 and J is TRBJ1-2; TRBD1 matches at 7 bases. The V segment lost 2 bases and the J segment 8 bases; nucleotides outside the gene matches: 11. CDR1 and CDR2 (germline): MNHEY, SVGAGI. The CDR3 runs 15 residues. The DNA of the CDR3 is TGTGCCAGCAGTTACGGCCCATTAGGGGGCGCGGGCTACACCTTC. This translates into CASSYGPLGGAGYTF.

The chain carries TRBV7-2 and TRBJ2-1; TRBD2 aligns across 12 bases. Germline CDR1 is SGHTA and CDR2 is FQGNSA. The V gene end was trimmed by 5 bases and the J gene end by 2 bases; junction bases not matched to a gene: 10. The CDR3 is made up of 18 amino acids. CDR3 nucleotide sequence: TGTGCCAGCAGCCTAGACTCTAGCGGGGGGGCCCCCTACAATGAGCAGTTCTTC. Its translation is CASSLDSSGGAPYNEQFF.

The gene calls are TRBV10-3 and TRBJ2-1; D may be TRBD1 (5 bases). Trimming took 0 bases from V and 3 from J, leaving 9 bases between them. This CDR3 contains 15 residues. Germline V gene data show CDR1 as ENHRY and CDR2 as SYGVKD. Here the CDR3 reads CAISESAGNYNEQFF. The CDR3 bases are TGTGCCATCAGTGAGTCGGCAGGGAACTACAATGAGCAGTTCTTC.

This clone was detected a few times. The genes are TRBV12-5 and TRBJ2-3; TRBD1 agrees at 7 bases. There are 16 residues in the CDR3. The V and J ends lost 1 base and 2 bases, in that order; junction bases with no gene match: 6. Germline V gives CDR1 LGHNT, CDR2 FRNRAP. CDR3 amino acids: CASGLARQGFTDTQYF. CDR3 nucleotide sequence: TGTGCTAGTGGTTTGGCCCGACAGGGATTCACAGATACGCAGTATTTT.

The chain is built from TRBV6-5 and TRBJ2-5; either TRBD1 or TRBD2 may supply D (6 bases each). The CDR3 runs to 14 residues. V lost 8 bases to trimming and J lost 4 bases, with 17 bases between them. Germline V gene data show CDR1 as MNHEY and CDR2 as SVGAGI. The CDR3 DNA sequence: TGTGCCAGCCCCAAGGGGGGCCATCGAGAGACCCAGTACTTC. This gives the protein CASPKGGHRETQYF.

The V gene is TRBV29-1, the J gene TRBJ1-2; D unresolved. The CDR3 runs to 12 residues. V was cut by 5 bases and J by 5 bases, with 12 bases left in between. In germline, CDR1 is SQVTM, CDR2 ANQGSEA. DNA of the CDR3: TGCAGCGTTACGGACGGATTGTATGGCTACACCTTC. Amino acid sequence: CSVTDGLYGYTF.

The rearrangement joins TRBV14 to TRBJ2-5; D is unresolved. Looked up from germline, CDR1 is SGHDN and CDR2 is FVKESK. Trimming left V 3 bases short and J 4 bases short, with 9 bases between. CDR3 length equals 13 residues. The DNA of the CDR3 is TGTGCCAGCAGCCATTTGGAGATAGAGACCCAGTACTTC. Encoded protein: CASSHLEIETQYF.

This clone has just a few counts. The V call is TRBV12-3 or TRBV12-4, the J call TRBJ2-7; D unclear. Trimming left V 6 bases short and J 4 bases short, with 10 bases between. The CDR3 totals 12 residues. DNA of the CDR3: TGTGCCAGCAGCCACGGCGTTTACGAGCAGTACTTC. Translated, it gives CASSHGVYEQYF.

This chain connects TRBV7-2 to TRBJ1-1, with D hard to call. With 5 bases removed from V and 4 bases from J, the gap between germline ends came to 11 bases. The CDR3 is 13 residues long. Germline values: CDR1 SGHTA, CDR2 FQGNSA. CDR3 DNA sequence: TGTGCCAGCAGCGAGGCAGTTGGCACTGAAGCTTTCTTT. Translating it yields CASSEAVGTEAFF.

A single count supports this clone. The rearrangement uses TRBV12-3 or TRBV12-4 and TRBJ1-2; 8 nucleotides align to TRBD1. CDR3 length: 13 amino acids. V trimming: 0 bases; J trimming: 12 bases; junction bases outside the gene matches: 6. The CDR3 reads CASSLAQGTGNTF. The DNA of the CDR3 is TGTGCCAGCAGTTTAGCGCAGGGGACAGGTAACACCTTC.

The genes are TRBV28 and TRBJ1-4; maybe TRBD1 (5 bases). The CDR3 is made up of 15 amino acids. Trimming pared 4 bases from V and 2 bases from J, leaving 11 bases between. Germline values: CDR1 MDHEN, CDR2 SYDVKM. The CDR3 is CASSSSGTTNEKLFF. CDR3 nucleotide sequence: TGTGCCAGCAGTTCCTCAGGGACGACTAATGAAAAACTGTTTTTT.

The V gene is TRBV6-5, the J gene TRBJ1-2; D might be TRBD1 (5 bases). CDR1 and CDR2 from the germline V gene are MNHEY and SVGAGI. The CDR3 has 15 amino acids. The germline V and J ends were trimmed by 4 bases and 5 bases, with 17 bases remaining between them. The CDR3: CASSLGDGRTYGYTF. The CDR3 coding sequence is TGTGCCAGCAGTTTAGGGGACGGTAGAACATATGGCTACACCTTC.

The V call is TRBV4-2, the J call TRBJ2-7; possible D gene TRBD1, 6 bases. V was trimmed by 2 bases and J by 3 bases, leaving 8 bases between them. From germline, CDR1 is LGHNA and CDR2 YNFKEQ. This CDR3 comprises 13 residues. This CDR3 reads CASSQPDSYEQYF. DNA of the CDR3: TGTGCCAGCAGCCAACCGGACAGCTACGAGCAGTACTTC.

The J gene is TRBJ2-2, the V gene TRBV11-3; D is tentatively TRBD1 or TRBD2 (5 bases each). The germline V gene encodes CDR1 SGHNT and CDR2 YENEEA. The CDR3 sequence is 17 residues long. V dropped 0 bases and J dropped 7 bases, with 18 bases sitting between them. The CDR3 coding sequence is TGTGCCAGCAGCTTAGAACTTTGGGGGAAGGTCCACGGGGAGCTGTTTTTT. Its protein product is CASSLELWGKVHGELFF.

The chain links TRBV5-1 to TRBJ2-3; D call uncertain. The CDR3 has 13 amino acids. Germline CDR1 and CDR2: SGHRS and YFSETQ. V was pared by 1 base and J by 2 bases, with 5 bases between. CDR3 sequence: CASSLSATDTQYF. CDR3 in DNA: TGCGCCAGCAGCTTGTCCGCCACAGATACGCAGTATTTT.

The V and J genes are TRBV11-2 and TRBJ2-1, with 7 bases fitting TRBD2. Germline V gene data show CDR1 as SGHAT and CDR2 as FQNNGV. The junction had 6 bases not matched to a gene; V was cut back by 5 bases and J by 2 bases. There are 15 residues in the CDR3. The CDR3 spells CASSPGGSPYNEQFF. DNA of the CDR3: TGTGCCAGCAGCCCCGGGGGGTCCCCCTACAATGAGCAGTTCTTC.

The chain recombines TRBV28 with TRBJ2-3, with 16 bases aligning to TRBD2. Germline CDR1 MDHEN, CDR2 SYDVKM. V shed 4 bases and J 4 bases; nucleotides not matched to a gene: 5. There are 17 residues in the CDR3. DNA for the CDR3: TGTGCCAGCAGTTCCCCCGGGACTAGCGGGGGGGCAGATACGCAGTATTTT. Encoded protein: CASSSPGTSGGADTQYF.

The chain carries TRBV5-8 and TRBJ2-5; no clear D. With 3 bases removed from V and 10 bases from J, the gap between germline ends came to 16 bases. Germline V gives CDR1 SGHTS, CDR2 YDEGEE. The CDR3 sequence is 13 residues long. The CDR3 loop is CASSSSSLWGQYF. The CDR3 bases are TGTGCCAGCAGCTCCTCCTCGTTGTGGGGCCAGTACTTC.

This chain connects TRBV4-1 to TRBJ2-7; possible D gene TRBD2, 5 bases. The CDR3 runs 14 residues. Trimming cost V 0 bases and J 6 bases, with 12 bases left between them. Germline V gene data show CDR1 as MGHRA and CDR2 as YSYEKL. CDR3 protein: CASSQDNGGREQYF. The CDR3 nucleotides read TGCGCCAGCAGCCAAGATAACGGAGGTCGCGAGCAGTACTTC.

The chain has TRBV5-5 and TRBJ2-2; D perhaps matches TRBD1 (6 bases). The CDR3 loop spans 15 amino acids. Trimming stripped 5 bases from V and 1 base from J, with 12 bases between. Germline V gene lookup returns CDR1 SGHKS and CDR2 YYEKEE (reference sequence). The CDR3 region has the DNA TGTGCCAGCAGGGTGCTGGGACAGAACACCGGGGAGCTGTTTTTT. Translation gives CASRVLGQNTGELFF.

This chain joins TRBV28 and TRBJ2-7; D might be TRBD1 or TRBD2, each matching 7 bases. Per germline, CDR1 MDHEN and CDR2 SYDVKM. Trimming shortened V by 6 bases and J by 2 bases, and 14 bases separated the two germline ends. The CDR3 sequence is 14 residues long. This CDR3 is CASSLQGRAYEQYF. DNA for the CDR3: TGTGCCAGCAGCCTACAGGGGAGGGCCTACGAGCAGTACTTC.

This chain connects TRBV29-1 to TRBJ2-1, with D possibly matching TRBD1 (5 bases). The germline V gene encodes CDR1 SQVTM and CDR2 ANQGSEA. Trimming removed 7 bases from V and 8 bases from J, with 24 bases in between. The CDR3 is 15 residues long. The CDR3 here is CSGYVGQGYIDEQFF. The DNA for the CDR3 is TGCAGCGGATACGTAGGGCAGGGTTATATCGATGAGCAGTTCTTC.

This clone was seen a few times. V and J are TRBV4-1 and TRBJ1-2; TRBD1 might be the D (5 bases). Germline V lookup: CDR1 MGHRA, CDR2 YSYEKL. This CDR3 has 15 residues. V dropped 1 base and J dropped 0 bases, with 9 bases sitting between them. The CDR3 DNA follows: TGCGCCAGCAGCCAAGTCATACAGGCTAACTATGGCTACACCTTC. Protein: CASSQVIQANYGYTF.